The T cell receptor (beta chain) described here comes from a study of T cell responses to AZD1222 COVID-19 vaccine. The study, taken as a whole, reports: When two AZD1222 doses had been given, Spike-specific TCR breadth and depth rose.

Clones were read by immunoSEQ multiplex PCR, and TCRdb kept only the in-frame ones, dropping some. Here the sample spans around 130,000 clones, more than 85% being singletons. Regarding this clone: What it binds is not known.

This TCR came from an adult who received the AZD1222 COVID-19 vaccine. This material consisted of peripheral blood, taken 28 days after the second AZD1222 dose.

The CDR3 bases are TGTGCCAGCGGCCAACAGGGACCCTCCTACGAGCAGTACTTC. It codes for CASGQQGPSYEQYF. The chain uses TRBV28 and TRBJ2-7, with D maybe TRBD1 (6 bases). The CDR3 is 14 amino acids. V gave up 8 bases and J gave up 0 bases, with 14 bases separating them. Germline lookup yields CDR1 MDHEN and CDR2 SYDVKM.